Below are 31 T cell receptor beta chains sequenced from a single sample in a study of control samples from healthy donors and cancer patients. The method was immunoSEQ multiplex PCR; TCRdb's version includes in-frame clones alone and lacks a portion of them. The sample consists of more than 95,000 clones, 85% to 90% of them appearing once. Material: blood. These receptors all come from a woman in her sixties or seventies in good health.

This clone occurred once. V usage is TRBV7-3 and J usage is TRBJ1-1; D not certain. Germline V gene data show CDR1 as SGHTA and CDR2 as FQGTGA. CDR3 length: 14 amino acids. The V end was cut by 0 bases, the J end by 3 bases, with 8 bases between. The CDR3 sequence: CASSLTQGYTEAFF. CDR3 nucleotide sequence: TGTGCCAGCAGCTTAACACAAGGGTACACTGAAGCTTTCTTT.

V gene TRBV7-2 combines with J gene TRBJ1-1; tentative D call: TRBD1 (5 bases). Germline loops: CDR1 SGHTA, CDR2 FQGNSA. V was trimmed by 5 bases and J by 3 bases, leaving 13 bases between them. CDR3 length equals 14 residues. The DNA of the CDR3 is TGTGCCAGCAGCCCACCGGGACCACACACTGAAGCTTTCTTT. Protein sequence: CASSPPGPHTEAFF.

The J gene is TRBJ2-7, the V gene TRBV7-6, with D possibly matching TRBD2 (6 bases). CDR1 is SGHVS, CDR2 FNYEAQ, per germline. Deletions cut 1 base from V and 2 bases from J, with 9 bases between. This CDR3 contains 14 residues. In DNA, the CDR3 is TGTGCCAGCAGCTTAGTCGGAGGGGCCTACGAGCAGTACTTC. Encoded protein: CASSLVGGAYEQYF.

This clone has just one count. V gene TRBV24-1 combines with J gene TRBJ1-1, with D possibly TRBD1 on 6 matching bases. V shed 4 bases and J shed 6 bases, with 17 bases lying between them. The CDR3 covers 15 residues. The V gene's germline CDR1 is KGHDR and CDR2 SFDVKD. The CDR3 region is CATSEGGKGDSEAFF. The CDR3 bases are TGTGCCACCAGTGAAGGGGGGAAGGGGGACTCTGAAGCTTTCTTT.

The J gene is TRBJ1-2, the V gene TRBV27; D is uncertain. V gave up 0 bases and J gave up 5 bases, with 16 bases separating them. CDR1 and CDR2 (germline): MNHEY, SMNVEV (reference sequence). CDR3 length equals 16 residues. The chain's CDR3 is CASSLSVGTVWYGYTF. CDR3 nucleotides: TGTGCCAGCAGTTTATCGGTTGGAACCGTGTGGTATGGCTACACCTTC.

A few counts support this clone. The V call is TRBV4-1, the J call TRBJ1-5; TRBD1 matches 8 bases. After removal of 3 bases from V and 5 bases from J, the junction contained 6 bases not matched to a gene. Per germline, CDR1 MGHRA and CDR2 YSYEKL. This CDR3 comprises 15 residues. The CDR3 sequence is CASSQLGQDDQPQHF. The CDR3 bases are TGCGCCAGCAGCCAGTTGGGACAGGATGATCAGCCCCAGCATTTT.

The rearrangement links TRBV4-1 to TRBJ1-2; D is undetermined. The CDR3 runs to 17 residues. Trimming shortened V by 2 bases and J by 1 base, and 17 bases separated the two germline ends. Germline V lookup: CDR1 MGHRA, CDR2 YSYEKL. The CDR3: CASSQSQVEGINYGYTF. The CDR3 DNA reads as TGCGCCAGCAGCCAATCGCAGGTCGAGGGCATTAACTATGGCTACACCTTC.

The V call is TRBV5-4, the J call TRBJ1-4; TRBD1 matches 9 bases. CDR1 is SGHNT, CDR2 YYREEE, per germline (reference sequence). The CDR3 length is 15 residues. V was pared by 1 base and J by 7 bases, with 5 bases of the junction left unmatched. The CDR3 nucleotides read TGTGCCAGCAGCTTGTTGGGGACAGGGAGTGAAAAACTGTTTTTT. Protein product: CASSLLGTGSEKLFF.

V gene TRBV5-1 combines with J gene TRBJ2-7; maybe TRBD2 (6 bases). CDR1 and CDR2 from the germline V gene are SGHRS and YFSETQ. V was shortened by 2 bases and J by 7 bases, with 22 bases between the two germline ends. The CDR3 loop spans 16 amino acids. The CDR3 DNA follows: TGCGCCAGCAGCTTAAGCCCGGGACTCAGGTGGTGGGAGCAGTACTTC. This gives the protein CASSLSPGLRWWEQYF.

CDR3 DNA sequence: TGTGCCAGCAGCATCCGGGGGGAGGGCTACGAGCAGTACTTC. Translated: CASSIRGEGYEQYF. The chain is built from TRBV11-2 and TRBJ2-7; 7 bases are shared with TRBD2. Losses at the gene ends were 5 bases for V and 3 bases for J; bases not matched to a gene: 7. This CDR3 spans 14 amino acids. CDR1 and CDR2 (germline): SGHAT, FQNNGV.

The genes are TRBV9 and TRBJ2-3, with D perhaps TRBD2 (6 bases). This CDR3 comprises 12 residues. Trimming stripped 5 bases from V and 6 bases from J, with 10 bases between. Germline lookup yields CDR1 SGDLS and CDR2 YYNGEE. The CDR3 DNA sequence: TGTGCCAGCAGTAGGGCGGGGGATACGCAGTATTTT. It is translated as CASSRAGDTQYF.

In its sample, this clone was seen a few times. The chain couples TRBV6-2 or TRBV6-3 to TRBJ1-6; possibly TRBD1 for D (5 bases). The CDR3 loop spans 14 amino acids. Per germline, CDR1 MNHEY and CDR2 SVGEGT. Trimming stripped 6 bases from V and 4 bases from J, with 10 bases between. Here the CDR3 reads CASSLRQYNSPLHF. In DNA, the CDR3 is TGTGCCAGCAGCCTACGACAGTATAATTCACCCCTCCACTTT.

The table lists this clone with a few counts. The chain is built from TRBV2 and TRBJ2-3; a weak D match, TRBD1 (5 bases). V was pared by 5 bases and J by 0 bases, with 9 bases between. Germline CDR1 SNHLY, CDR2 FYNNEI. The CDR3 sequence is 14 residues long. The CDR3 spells CASSKTASTDTQYF. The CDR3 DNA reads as TGTGCCAGCAGTAAGACAGCTAGCACAGATACGCAGTATTTT.

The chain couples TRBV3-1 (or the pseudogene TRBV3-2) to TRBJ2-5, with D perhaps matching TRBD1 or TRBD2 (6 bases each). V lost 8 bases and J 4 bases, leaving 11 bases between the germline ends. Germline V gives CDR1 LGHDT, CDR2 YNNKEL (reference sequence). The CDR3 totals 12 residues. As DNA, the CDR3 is TGTGCCAGCTCCGGGGGCTTAGAGACCCAGTACTTC. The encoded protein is CASSGGLETQYF.

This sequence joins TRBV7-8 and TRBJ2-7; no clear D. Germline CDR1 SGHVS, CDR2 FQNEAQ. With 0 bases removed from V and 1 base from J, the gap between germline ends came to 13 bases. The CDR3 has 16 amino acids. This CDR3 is CASSLAHYLGSYEQYF. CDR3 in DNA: TGTGCCAGCAGCTTAGCGCATTATCTGGGTTCCTACGAGCAGTACTTC.

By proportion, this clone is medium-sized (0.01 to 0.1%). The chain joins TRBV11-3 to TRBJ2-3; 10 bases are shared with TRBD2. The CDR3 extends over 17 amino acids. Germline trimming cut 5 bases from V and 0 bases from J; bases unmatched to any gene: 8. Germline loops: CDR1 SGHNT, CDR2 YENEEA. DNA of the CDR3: TGTGCCAGCAGCACCTCCTCTAGCGGGGGTAGCACAGATACGCAGTATTTT. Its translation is CASSTSSSGGSTDTQYF.

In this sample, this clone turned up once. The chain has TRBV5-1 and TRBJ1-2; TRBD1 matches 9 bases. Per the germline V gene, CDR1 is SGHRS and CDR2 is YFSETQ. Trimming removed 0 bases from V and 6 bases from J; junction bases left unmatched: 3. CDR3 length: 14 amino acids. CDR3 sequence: CASSLEGQGDGYTF. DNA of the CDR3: TGCGCCAGCAGCTTGGAGGGACAGGGAGATGGCTACACCTTC.

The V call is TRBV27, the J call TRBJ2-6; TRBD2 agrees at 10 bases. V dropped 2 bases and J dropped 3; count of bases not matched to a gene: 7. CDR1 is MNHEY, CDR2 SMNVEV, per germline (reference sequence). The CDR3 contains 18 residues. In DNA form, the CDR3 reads TGTGCCAGCAGTTTAAGCGGGGGGGGCACCAATGGGGCCAACGTCCTGACTTTC. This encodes CASSLSGGGTNGANVLTF. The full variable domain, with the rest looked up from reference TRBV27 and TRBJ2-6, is EAQVTQNPRYLITVTGKKLTVTCSQNMNHEYMSWYRQDPGLGLRQIYYSMNVEVTDKGDVPEGYKVSRKEKRNFPLILESPSPNQTSLYFCASSLSGGGTNGANVLTFGAGSRLTVL.

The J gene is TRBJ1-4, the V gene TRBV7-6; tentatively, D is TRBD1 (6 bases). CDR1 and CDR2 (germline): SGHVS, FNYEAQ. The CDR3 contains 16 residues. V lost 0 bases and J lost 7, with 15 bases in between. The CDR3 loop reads CASSLASAGAGEKLFF. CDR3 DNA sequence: TGTGCCAGCAGCTTAGCGAGCGCAGGGGCGGGTGAAAAACTGTTTTTT.

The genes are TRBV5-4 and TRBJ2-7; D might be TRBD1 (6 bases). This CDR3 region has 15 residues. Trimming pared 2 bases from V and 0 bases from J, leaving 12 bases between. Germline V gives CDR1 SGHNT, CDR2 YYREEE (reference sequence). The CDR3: CASSLTGRSSYEQYF. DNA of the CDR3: TGTGCCAGCAGCTTAACAGGGAGAAGCTCCTACGAGCAGTACTTC.

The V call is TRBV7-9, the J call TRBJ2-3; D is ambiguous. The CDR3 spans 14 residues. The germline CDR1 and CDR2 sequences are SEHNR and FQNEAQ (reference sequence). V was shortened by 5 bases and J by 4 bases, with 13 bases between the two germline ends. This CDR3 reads CASSHPLRADTQYF. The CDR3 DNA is TGTGCCAGCAGCCACCCCTTAAGGGCAGATACGCAGTATTTT. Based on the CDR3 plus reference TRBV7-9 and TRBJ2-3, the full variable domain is DTGVSQNPRHKITKRGQNVTFRCDPISEHNRLYWYRQTLGQGPEFLTYFQNEAQLEKSRLLSDRFSAERPKGSFSTLEIQRTEQGDSAMYLCASSHPLRADTQYFGPGTRLTVL.

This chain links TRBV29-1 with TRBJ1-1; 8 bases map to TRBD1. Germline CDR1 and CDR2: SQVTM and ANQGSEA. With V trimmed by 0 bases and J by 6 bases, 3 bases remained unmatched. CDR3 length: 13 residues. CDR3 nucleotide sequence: TGCAGCGTTGAAGACAGGGGGCTCGCTGAAGCTTTCTTT. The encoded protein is CSVEDRGLAEAFF.

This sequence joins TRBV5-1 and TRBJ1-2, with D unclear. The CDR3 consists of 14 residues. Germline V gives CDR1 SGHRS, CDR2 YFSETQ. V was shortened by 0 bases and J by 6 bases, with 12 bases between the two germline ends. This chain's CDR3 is CASSLARGTDGYTF. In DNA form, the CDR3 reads TGCGCCAGCAGCTTGGCGCGGGGTACGGATGGCTACACCTTC.

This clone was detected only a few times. The CDR3: CASSRTPGSYEQYF. Here the CDR3 DNA reads TGTGCCAGTAGTCGAACCCCGGGTTCCTACGAGCAGTACTTC. The chain links TRBV19 to TRBJ2-7; D is undetermined. CDR1 is LNHDA and CDR2 is SQIVND in the germline V gene (reference sequence). The CDR3 is 14 amino acids. The V end lost 5 bases, the J end lost 1 base, and 12 bases lay between the germline ends.

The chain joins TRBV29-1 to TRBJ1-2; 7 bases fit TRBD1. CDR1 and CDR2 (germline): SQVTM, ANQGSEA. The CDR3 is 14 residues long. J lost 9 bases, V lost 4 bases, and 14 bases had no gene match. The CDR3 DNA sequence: TGCAGCGTTGCCCCGCAGGACAGGTCCTTAAGCTACACCTTC. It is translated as CSVAPQDRSLSYTF.

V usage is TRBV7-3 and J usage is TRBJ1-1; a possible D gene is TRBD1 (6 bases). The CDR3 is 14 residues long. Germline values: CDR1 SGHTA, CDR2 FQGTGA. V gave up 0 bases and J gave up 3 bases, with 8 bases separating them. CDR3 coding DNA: TGTGCCAGCAGCTTAACAGGGGGGGACACTGAAGCTTTCTTT. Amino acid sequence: CASSLTGGDTEAFF.

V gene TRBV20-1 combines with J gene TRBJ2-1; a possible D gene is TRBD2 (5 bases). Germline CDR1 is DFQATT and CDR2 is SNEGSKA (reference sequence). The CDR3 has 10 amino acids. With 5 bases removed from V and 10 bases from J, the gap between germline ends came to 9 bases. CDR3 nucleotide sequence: TGCAGTGCTCCCTCGGGGGAGCAGTTCTTC. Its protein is CSAPSGEQFF.

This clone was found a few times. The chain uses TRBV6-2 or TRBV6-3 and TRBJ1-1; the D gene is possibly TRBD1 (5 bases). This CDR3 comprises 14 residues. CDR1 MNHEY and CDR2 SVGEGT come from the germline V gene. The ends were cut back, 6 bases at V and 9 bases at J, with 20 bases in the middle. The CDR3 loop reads CASSLPEGRGKAFF. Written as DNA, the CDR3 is TGTGCCAGCAGCCTACCCGAAGGGAGGGGAAAAGCTTTCTTT.

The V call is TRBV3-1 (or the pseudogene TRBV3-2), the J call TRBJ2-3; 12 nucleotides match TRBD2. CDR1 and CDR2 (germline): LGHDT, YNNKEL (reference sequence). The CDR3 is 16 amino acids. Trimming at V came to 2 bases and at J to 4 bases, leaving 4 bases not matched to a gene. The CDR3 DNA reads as TGTGCCAGCAGCCAAACTCTAGCGGGGGGGGCAGATACGCAGTATTTT. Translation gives CASSQTLAGGADTQYF.

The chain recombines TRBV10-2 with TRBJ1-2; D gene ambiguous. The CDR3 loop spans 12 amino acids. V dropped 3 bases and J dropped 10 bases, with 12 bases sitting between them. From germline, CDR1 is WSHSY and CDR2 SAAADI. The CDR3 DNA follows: TGCGCCAGCAGTGAAACAGAAGCCCCCTACACCTTC. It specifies CASSETEAPYTF.

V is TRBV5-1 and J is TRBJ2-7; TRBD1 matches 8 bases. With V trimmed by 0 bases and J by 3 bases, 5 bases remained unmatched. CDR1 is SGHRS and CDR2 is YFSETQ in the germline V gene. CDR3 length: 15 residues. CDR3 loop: CASSLEVTGVYEQYF. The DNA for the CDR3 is TGCGCCAGCAGCTTGGAGGTGACAGGGGTCTACGAGCAGTACTTC.